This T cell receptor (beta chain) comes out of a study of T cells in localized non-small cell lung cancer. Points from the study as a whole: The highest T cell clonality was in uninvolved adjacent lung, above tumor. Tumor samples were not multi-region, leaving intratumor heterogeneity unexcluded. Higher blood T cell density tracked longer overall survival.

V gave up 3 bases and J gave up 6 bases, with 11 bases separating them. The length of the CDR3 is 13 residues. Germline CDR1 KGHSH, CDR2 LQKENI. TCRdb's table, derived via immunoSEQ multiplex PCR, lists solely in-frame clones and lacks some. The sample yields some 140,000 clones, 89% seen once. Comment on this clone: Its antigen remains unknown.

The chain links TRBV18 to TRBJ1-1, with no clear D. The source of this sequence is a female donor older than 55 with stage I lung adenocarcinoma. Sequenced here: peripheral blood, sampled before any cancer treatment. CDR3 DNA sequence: TGTGCCAGCTCACCGCCCGTAGGCCCTGAAGCTTTCTTT. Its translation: CASSPPVGPEAFF.